Below are 26 T cell receptor beta chains sequenced from a single sample in a study of shared clonotypes between healthy human individuals. Data came from immunoSEQ multiplex PCR; TCRdb stores just in-frame clones and leaves some out. The sample holds about a million clones; approximately 80% are singletons and the top ten take approximately 1.5%. The sequenced material came from memory CD4+ T cells sorted from blood. Described subset: CD45RA-negative fraction. The receptors were sampled from a man younger than 35 in good health.

In this sample, this clone turned up a few times. The V call is TRBV19, the J call TRBJ1-5; a weak D match, TRBD1 (6 bases). V shed 6 bases and J shed 7 bases, with 16 bases lying between them. This CDR3 is built from 14 residues. CDR1 and CDR2 from the germline V gene are LNHDA and SQIVND (reference sequence). CDR3 residues: CASRRQQGIQPQHF. CDR3 nucleotide sequence: TGTGCCAGTAGACGCCAGCAGGGGATCCAGCCCCAGCATTTT.

The chain recombines TRBV5-1 with TRBJ2-7; D gene ambiguous. There are 13 residues in the CDR3. Germline V gene data show CDR1 as SGHRS and CDR2 as YFSETQ. Trimming cost V 4 bases and J 1 base, with 9 bases left between them. For the CDR3, the DNA is TGCGCCAGCAGCGTGACCAATTCCTACGAGCAGTACTTC. Its protein is CASSVTNSYEQYF.

V and J are TRBV11-3 and TRBJ2-7; 8 nucleotides agree with TRBD2. The V gene's germline CDR1 is SGHNT and CDR2 YENEEA. V trimming: 8 bases; J trimming: 3 bases; junction bases outside the gene matches: 9. CDR3 length: 14 amino acids. The CDR3 nucleotides are TGTGCCAGCTCGCCGGGGGGGACAAACTACGAGCAGTACTTC. This codes for CASSPGGTNYEQYF.

The V gene is TRBV11-3, the J gene TRBJ1-5, with D unclear. The ends were cut back, 0 bases at V and 5 bases at J, with 11 bases in the middle. CDR1 is SGHNT, CDR2 YENEEA, per germline. CDR3 length equals 15 residues. The CDR3 bases are TGTGCCAGCAGCTTAGATCTAAGCAAGGATCAGCCCCAGCATTTT. It codes for CASSLDLSKDQPQHF.

V usage is TRBV15 and J usage is TRBJ1-2; tentatively, D is TRBD1 (5 bases). The CDR3 contains 16 residues. Looked up from germline, CDR1 is LNHNV and CDR2 is YYDKDF (reference sequence). V lost 5 bases, J lost 4 bases, and 20 bases lay in between. Written as DNA, the CDR3 is TGTGCCACCAGCCTTCGTTTGCCGGGCGGGGGCTATGGCTACACCTTC. Its protein is CATSLRLPGGGYGYTF.

V gene TRBV29-1 combines with J gene TRBJ2-1, with D possibly TRBD2 on 6 matching bases. Germline CDR1 and CDR2: SQVTM and ANQGSEA. The V gene lost 2 bases and the J gene lost 9 bases, with 14 bases spanning the gap. The CDR3 contains 13 residues. CDR3 protein: CSVERGMGGEQFF. DNA of the CDR3: TGCAGCGTTGAACGCGGGATGGGTGGTGAGCAGTTCTTC.

V is TRBV25-1 and J is TRBJ2-1; D is ambiguous. V was clipped by 6 bases and J by 7 bases, with 13 bases between them. The CDR3 is 13 residues long. The germline gives CDR1 MGHDK, CDR2 SYGVNS. CDR3 region: CASSGWVGNEQFF. DNA for the CDR3: TGTGCCAGCAGCGGGTGGGTGGGAAATGAGCAGTTCTTC. Drawing the rest from reference TRBV25-1 and TRBJ2-1, the complete variable domain is EADIYQTPRYLVIGTGKKITLECSQTMGHDKMYWYQQDPGMELHLIHYSYGVNSTEKGDLSSESTVSRIRTEHFPLTLESARPSHTSQYLCASSGWVGNEQFFGPGTRLTVL.

This chain links TRBV27 with TRBJ1-1; D is perhaps TRBD1 (5 bases). CDR1 and CDR2 (germline): MNHEY, SMNVEV (reference sequence). This CDR3 has 13 residues. V was pared by 5 bases and J by 4 bases, with 11 bases between. The CDR3 is CASSRGPTTEAFF. For the CDR3, the DNA is TGTGCCAGCAGTAGGGGACCGACCACTGAAGCTTTCTTT.

J is TRBJ2-1 and V is TRBV21-1; TRBD2, the table's D call, lacks a check against the DNA. TRBV21-1 is termed a pseudogene. The CDR3 length is 15 residues. CDR3 nucleotide sequence: TGTGCCAGCAGCAAACTGGGCGGGATGCGGAATGAGCAGTTCTTC. This gives the protein CASSKLGGMRNEQFF.

V usage is TRBV10-1 and J usage is TRBJ2-5; the D gene is possibly TRBD2 (6 bases). Germline V gene data show CDR1 as WNHNN and CDR2 as SYGVQD (reference sequence). V was cut by 3 bases and J by 4 bases, with 18 bases left in between. CDR3 length: 16 amino acids. The chain's CDR3 is CASSEGTSSDGETQYF. The DNA for the CDR3 is TGCGCCAGCAGTGAAGGGACTTCGTCTGATGGAGAGACCCAGTACTTC.

DNA for the CDR3: TGTGCCAGCAGCGTAGTGGGGGGACTTAAGAACACCGGGGAGCTGTTTTTT. Translation: CASSVVGGLKNTGELFF. This chain connects TRBV9 to TRBJ2-2, with D possibly TRBD2 on 6 matching bases. Germline V gene data show CDR1 as SGDLS and CDR2 as YYNGEE. V lost 0 bases, J lost 1 base, and 13 bases lay in between. This CDR3 comprises 17 residues.

DNA for the CDR3: TGTGCCAGCAGCGTCCAGGGGGCCCGGCAAGAGACCCAGTACTTC. Translated: CASSVQGARQETQYF. The chain couples TRBV9 to TRBJ2-5; 8 bases are a match to TRBD1. There are 15 residues in the CDR3. V was pared by 2 bases and J by 2 bases, with 5 bases of the junction left unmatched. CDR1 and CDR2 (germline): SGDLS, YYNGEE. Filled out from reference TRBV9 and TRBJ2-5, the complete variable domain reads DSGVTQTPKHLITATGQRVTLRCSPRSGDLSVYWYQQSLDQGLQFLIQYYNGEERAKGNILERFSAQQFPDLHSELNLSSLELGDSALYFCASSVQGARQETQYFGPGTRLLVL.

For this clone: Additional DNA sequences in this sample encode the identical CDR3. This chain connects TRBV7-2 to TRBJ1-2; D is possibly TRBD1 (5 bases). V was shortened by 0 bases and J by 4 bases, with 6 bases between the two germline ends. Germline assignment: CDR1 SGHTA and CDR2 FQGNSA. This CDR3 spans 13 amino acids. The CDR3 sequence: CASSLAGTYGYTF. In DNA, the CDR3 is TGTGCCAGCAGCTTAGCGGGGACCTATGGCTACACCTTC.

The chain carries TRBV5-1 and TRBJ2-3, with TRBD2 matching 7 bases. From germline, CDR1 is SGHRS and CDR2 YFSETQ. The CDR3 runs to 15 residues. Germline trimming cut 2 bases from V and 0 bases from J; bases unmatched to any gene: 3. CDR3 amino acids: CASSFSGSSTDTQYF. The CDR3 DNA reads TGCGCCAGCAGCTTTAGCGGGTCTAGCACAGATACGCAGTATTTT.

The chain combines TRBV2 with TRBJ2-2; no firm D call. V shed 7 bases and J shed 1 base, with 10 bases lying between them. CDR3 length equals 14 residues. The germline V gene encodes CDR1 SNHLY and CDR2 FYNNEI. CDR3 amino acids: CASMPAVNTGELFF. CDR3 in DNA: TGTGCCAGCATGCCGGCAGTGAACACCGGGGAGCTGTTTTTT. The complete variable domain, with remaining parts taken from reference TRBV2 and TRBJ2-2, reads EPEVTQTPSHQVTQMGQEVILRCVPISNHLYFYWYRQILGQKVEFLVSFYNNEISEKSEIFDDQFSVERPDGSNFTLKIRSTKLEDSAMYFCASMPAVNTGELFFGEGSRLTVL.

The table lists this clone with a count of one. The chain joins TRBV9 to TRBJ2-5, with 11 bases lining up with TRBD2. Losses at the gene ends were 0 bases for V and 5 bases for J; bases not matched to a gene: 3. The CDR3 is 15 amino acids. Germline CDR1 reads SGDLS; CDR2 reads YYNGEE. CDR3 bases: TGTGCCAGCAGCGTAGGGGGACTAGCGGTTGAGACCCAGTACTTC. Translating gives CASSVGGLAVETQYF.

This clone has only a few counts. The chain couples TRBV5-1 to TRBJ1-2; D remains unclear. V lost 0 bases, J lost 5 bases, and 38 bases lay in between. Germline V gives CDR1 SGHRS, CDR2 YFSETQ. The CDR3 loop spans 23 amino acids. The CDR3 DNA sequence: TGCGCCAGCAGCTTGGAAACAATAGGGAGACCGAGCAGCAGAGAGTCGAGTTGGTATGGCTACACCTTC. Encoded protein: CASSLETIGRPSSRESSWYGYTF.

In nucleotides, the CDR3 is TGCGCCAGCAGTCAAGCCACCGGGACAGATCAAGAGACCCAGTACTTC. Translating gives CASSQATGTDQETQYF. V is TRBV23-1 and J is TRBJ2-5, with 7 bases identical to TRBD1. TRBV23-1 is assigned to the ORF class and has an uncertain function. The CDR3 is made up of 16 amino acids. V was pared by 2 bases and J by 2 bases, with 8 bases of the junction left unmatched.

The chain has TRBV6-5 and TRBJ2-3, with TRBD1 identical over 7 bases. After removal of 6 bases from V and 0 bases from J, the junction contained 6 bases not matched to a gene. Germline V gives CDR1 MNHEY, CDR2 SVGAGI. This CDR3 spans 15 amino acids. CDR3 coding DNA: TGTGCCAGCAGGCCACAGGGGATCAGCACAGATACGCAGTATTTT. This translates into CASRPQGISTDTQYF.

V is TRBV2 and J is TRBJ2-7, with no clear D. Germline lookup yields CDR1 SNHLY and CDR2 FYNNEI. With 5 bases removed from V and 3 bases from J, the gap between germline ends came to 11 bases. The CDR3 consists of 13 residues. CDR3 sequence reads: CASSRDILYEQYF. The CDR3 DNA reads as TGTGCCAGCAGTCGCGACATACTCTACGAGCAGTACTTC.

V usage is TRBV2 and J usage is TRBJ1-6; D is perhaps TRBD1 (5 bases). This CDR3 is built from 14 residues. CDR1 SNHLY and CDR2 FYNNEI come from the germline V gene. V was shortened by 8 bases and J by 7 bases, with 15 bases between the two germline ends. The DNA for the CDR3 is TGTGCCAGCTTCCAGGGTTGGGTGAATTCACCCCTCCACTTT. Protein product: CASFQGWVNSPLHF.

This chain joins TRBV28 and TRBJ1-5; 8 nucleotides match TRBD1. The CDR3 is made up of 16 amino acids. The germline CDR1 and CDR2 sequences are MDHEN and SYDVKM. V gave up 6 bases and J gave up 0 bases; unmatched junction bases: 7. CDR3 nucleotide sequence: TGTGCCAGCAGGAAGCAGGGGGCTCGTAGCAATCAGCCCCAGCATTTT. Encoded protein: CASRKQGARSNQPQHF. The full variable domain, completed using reference TRBV28 and TRBJ1-5, is DVKVTQSSRYLVKRTGEKVFLECVQDMDHENMFWYRQDPGLGLRLIYFSYDVKMKEKGDIPEGYSVSREKKERFSLILESASTNQTSMYLCASRKQGARSNQPQHFGDGTRLSIL.

The chain couples TRBV6-5 to TRBJ1-1; 7 bases agree with TRBD1. Germline CDR1 MNHEY, CDR2 SVGAGI. CDR3 length: 14 amino acids. The J segment lost 2 bases and the V segment lost 6 bases, leaving 6 bases of the junction unmatched. The CDR3 region is CASSETGTNTEAFF. The CDR3 DNA is TGTGCCAGCAGCGAGACAGGGACCAACACTGAAGCTTTCTTT.

This clone was picked up a small number of times. Other nucleotide sequences in the sample specify the same CDR3. The CDR3 bases are TGTGCCAGCAGTGCGCCTAATGAAAAACTGTTTTTT. Protein: CASSAPNEKLFF. J is TRBJ1-4 and V is TRBV27; D ambiguous. Germline loops: CDR1 MNHEY, CDR2 SMNVEV (reference sequence). This CDR3 comprises 12 residues. Trimming left V 5 bases short and J 3 bases short, with 4 bases between.

The chain employs TRBV19 and TRBJ2-7; the D call may be TRBD1 or TRBD2 (6 bases each). CDR3 length equals 15 residues. V lost 8 bases and J 5 bases, leaving 22 bases between the germline ends. The germline gives CDR1 LNHDA, CDR2 SQIVND (reference sequence). CDR3 loop: CASARGGGRSDEQYF. The CDR3 DNA reads as TGTGCCAGTGCCCGAGGGGGTGGGAGGAGCGACGAGCAGTACTTC.

Only a few counts were recorded for this clone. The chain is built from TRBV10-1 and TRBJ2-3; D gene ambiguous. V dropped 5 bases and J dropped 0 bases, with 9 bases sitting between them. The V gene's germline CDR1 is WNHNN and CDR2 SYGVQD (reference sequence). The CDR3 has 14 residues. DNA for the CDR3: TGCGCCAGCAGTAGGCTTTCGAGCACAGATACGCAGTATTTT. This gives the protein CASSRLSSTDTQYF.